This record looks at one T cell receptor beta chain sequence and its context. The data belong to a study of glioma-infiltrating T cells after dendritic cell vaccination. The V gene's germline CDR1 is GTSNPN and CDR2 SVGIG (reference sequence). This CDR3 is built from 14 residues. Trimming removed 2 bases from V and 6 bases from J, with 13 bases in between. TCRB CDR3 was amplified from 2 ug genomic DNA or less. Sequenced by immunoSEQ multiplex PCR; TCRdb stores in-frame clones only, minus some. Of about 92,000 clones in the sample, under 90% were seen once. Fresh-frozen tumor tissue and more than two years of survival data were available for all.

The TCR originated in a human donor with glioblastoma. The V gene is TRBV30, the J gene TRBJ2-2, with D uncertain. The specimen was blood, collected before dendritic cell vaccination. The CDR3: CAWSLQVQAGELFF. The CDR3 nucleotides read TGTGCCTGGAGTCTTCAGGTTCAGGCCGGGGAGCTGTTTTTT.